The 9 T cell receptor beta chains below were found in one sample sequenced in a study of early T cells in non-severe SARS-CoV-2 infection. One entry per CDR3 protein, called by TCRdb with MiXCR from the 5' RACE reads. This sample has about 110,000 distinct CDR3 sequences, with roughly 12% found just once. Sequenced material: whole blood, taken at baseline. All receptors derive from an adult who was a healthcare worker with PCR-confirmed SARS-CoV-2 infection or an uninfected control (not recorded which).

The sample holds a few counts of this clonotype. This chain joins TRBV6-2 or TRBV6-3 and TRBJ2-5, with TRBD2 matching over 10 bases. This CDR3 comprises 16 residues. Germline loops: CDR1 MNHEY, CDR2 SVGEGT. After removal of 6 bases from V and 2 bases from J, the junction contained 9 bases not matched to a gene. The CDR3 loop is CASSLQRGGGQETQYF. The DNA of the CDR3 is TGTGCCAGCAGCCTCCAGCGGGGGGGTGGTCAAGAGACCCAGTACTTC.

This clonotype was recorded many times. V is TRBV30 and J is TRBJ2-1, with 9 positions matching TRBD2. The CDR3 covers 15 residues. The V and J ends lost 0 bases and 6 bases, in that order; junction bases with no gene match: 6. In germline, CDR1 is GTSNPN, CDR2 SVGIG (reference sequence). CDR3 coding DNA: TGTGCCTGGAGTGTAGGTAGCGGGAGTATCAATGAGCAGTTCTTC. This translates into CAWSVGSGSINEQFF.

The table lists this clonotype with a few counts. This chain uses TRBV9 with TRBJ1-1; no clear D gene. The CDR3 runs 13 residues. Germline CDR1 is SGDLS and CDR2 is YYNGEE. Between the trimmed V and J ends, which lost 0 bases and 1 base, there was a span of 4 bases. The CDR3 sequence: CASSVEQNTEAFF. The CDR3 DNA reads as TGTGCCAGCAGCGTAGAACAGAACACTGAAGCTTTCTTT.

The sample holds a few counts of this clonotype. The J gene is TRBJ1-2, the V gene TRBV7-9; D call uncertain. Trimming removed 1 base from V and 8 bases from J, with 5 bases in between. The CDR3 length is 11 residues. Germline assignment: CDR1 SEHNR and CDR2 FQNEAQ (reference sequence). This chain's CDR3 is CASSLEAGYTF. In DNA form, the CDR3 reads TGTGCCAGCAGCTTAGAGGCGGGCTACACCTTC.

This clonotype was counted only a few times. The J gene is TRBJ1-1, the V gene TRBV2; D unclear. Germline V gives CDR1 SNHLY, CDR2 FYNNEI. The CDR3 consists of 15 residues. V was clipped by 4 bases and J by 7 bases, with 19 bases between them. The CDR3 reads CASSVGRMQENEAFF. Written as DNA, the CDR3 is TGTGCCAGCAGTGTAGGTCGAATGCAGGAAAATGAAGCTTTCTTT.

The J gene is TRBJ2-2, the V gene TRBV3-1; TRBD2 might be the D (6 bases). The germline V and J ends were trimmed by 4 bases and 6 bases, with 12 bases remaining between them. Germline lookup yields CDR1 LGHDT and CDR2 YNNKEL (reference sequence). CDR3 length: 14 amino acids. CDR3 sequence: CASSPAGGAGELFF. The CDR3 coding sequence is TGTGCCAGCAGCCCGGCAGGAGGGGCCGGGGAGCTGTTTTTT.

This clonotype has just a few counts. This chain uses TRBV7-3 with TRBJ2-6, with D unresolved. Germline-derived CDR1 and CDR2 are SGHTA and FQGTGA. Deletions cut 2 bases from V and 4 bases from J, with 9 bases between. The CDR3 has 15 amino acids. For the CDR3, the DNA is TGTGCCAGCAGCTTAGGGTCACCCGGGGCCAACGTCCTGACTTTC. This translates into CASSLGSPGANVLTF.

Many counts were recorded for this clonotype. The chain is built from TRBV2 and TRBJ2-1; D is unclear. Trimming removed 2 bases at V and 0 bases at J, with 11 bases between. The germline gives CDR1 SNHLY, CDR2 FYNNEI. This CDR3 has 16 residues. In DNA form, the CDR3 reads TGTGCCAGCAGTGAACGGCTGGTAAGCTCCTACAATGAGCAGTTCTTC. This codes for CASSERLVSSYNEQFF.

V gene TRBV12-3 or TRBV12-4 combines with J gene TRBJ2-7; D may be TRBD1 (6 bases). The CDR3 runs 13 residues. Trimming removed 6 bases from V and 7 bases from J, with 16 bases in between. The CDR3 loop is CASSHQGMEEQYF. CDR3 sequence (DNA): TGTGCCAGCAGCCACCAGGGGATGGAGGAGCAGTACTTC.